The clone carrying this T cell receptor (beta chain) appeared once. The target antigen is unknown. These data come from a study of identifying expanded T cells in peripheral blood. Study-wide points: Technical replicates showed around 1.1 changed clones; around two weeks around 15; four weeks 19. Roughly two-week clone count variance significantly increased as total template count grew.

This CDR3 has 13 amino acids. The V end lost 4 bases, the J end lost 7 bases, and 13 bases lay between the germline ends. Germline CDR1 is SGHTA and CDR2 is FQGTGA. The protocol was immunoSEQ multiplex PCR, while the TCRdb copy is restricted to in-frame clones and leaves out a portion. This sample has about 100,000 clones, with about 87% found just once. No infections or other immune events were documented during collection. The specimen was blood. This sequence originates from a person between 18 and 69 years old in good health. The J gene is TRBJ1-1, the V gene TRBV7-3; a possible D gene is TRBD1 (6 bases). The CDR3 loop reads CASSSAGAGEAFF. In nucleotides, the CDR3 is TGTGCCAGCAGCTCCGCGGGGGCGGGTGAAGCTTTCTTT.